These 17 T cell receptor beta chains came from one sample sequenced in a study of T cell clonality in common variable immunodeficiency. Assay: immunoSEQ multiplex PCR; the TCRdb copy retains only in-frame clones and omits some. The profile covers 40,000 to 55,000 clones, none occurring a single time. Specimen: peripheral blood mononuclear cells. Receptor source: a person aged 18 to 75 in good health.

The table lists this clone with many counts. The CDR3 loop is CASSKSGSGADTQYF. The covered CDR3 bases are TGTGCCAGTAGTAAAAGCGGGAGTGGGGCAGATACG. The rearrangement uses TRBV19 and TRBJ2-3; 8 nucleotides line up with TRBD2. Coverage ceases 3 residues before the CDR3 finishes, and the germline J gene fills in the end. The CDR3 contains 15 residues. Germline V gene sequence: CDR1 LNHDA, CDR2 SQIVND (reference sequence). Trimming cost V 4 bases and J 4 bases; bases outside gene matches: 7.

This clone was counted ten times or more. The read gets to within 3 residues of the CDR3 end, and the germline J gene fills in the rest. The J gene is TRBJ2-2, the V gene TRBV20-1; 10 bases are shared with TRBD2. From germline, CDR1 is DFQATT and CDR2 SNEGSKA (reference sequence). V trimming: 0 bases; J trimming: 7 bases; junction bases outside the gene matches: 11. The CDR3 has 17 amino acids. This CDR3 is CSARDHASGRASGELFF. CDR3 bases read: TGCAGTGCTAGAGATCACGCGAGCGGGAGGGCCAGCGGGGAG.

This clone was seen a handful of times. The covered CDR3 bases are TGTGCCAGCAGCTCGGGACAGGCCTACACTGAA. Its translation: CASSSGQAYTE. The CDR3 in its entirety is CASSSGQAYTEAFF. The chain employs TRBV7-8 and TRBJ1-1; 8 bases are shared with TRBD1. The read ends 3 residues before the CDR3 terminus; that terminus is restored from the germline J gene. V was pared by 4 bases and J by 3 bases, with 4 bases of the junction left unmatched. CDR3 size: 14 residues. Germline V CDR1 and CDR2: SGHVS, FQNEAQ.

The table lists this clone with many counts. The CDR3 goes on 3 residues after the read ends, and that part is filled in from the germline J gene. The rearrangement joins TRBV5-4 to TRBJ2-5; 8 bases are a match to TRBD1. CDR3 size: 15 residues. With 4 bases clipped from V and 0 bases from J, the junction kept 5 bases outside the gene matches. Germline V CDR1 and CDR2: SGHNT, YYREEE (reference sequence). The sequenced part of the CDR3 DNA is TGTGCCAGCAGCCGAGGACAGGGATACCAAGAGACC. Translating gives CASSRGQGYQET. The CDR3 as a whole reads CASSRGQGYQETQYF.

This clone was observed at least ten times. The read ends 3 residues shy of where the CDR3 ends; the end is completed using the germline J gene. This rearrangement joins TRBV5-1 to TRBJ2-2; 8 bases agree with TRBD1. This CDR3 spans 16 amino acids. The V and J ends lost 6 bases and 4 bases, in that order; junction bases with no gene match: 11. In germline, CDR1 is SGHRS, CDR2 YFSETQ. The sequenced part of the CDR3 DNA is TGCGCCAGCACAAAGGTGGCAGGGGGCATCACCGGGGAG. The encoded protein is CASTKVAGGITGE. The full-length CDR3 reads as CASTKVAGGITGELFF.

The table lists this clone with many counts. The read ends 3 residues early relative to the CDR3; the germline J gene fills the gap. This chain uses TRBV5-1 with TRBJ2-3, with a weak D call TRBD2 (6 bases). Trimming took 2 bases from V and 5 from J, leaving 9 bases between them. CDR1 and CDR2 (germline): SGHRS, YFSETQ. There are 13 residues in the CDR3. The covered CDR3 bases are TGCGCCAGCAGCTTACTAGCCGGAGATACG. This sequence encodes CASSLLAGDT. Given in full, the CDR3 is CASSLLAGDTQYF.

This clone was found many times. CDR3 DNA, as far as it was read: TGCGCCAGCAGTGAGTCGTTGATAGCTAGGAGTGAG. Translated: CASSESLIARSE. The whole CDR3 protein reads CASSESLIARSEQFF. The genes are TRBV10-1 and TRBJ2-1; D gene unclear. The DNA ends 3 residues before the CDR3 does, and the rest of the CDR3 is filled in from the germline J gene. The CDR3 is made up of 15 amino acids. CDR1 is WNHNN and CDR2 is SYGVQD in the germline V gene (reference sequence). Trimming removed 0 bases from V and 9 bases from J, with 15 bases in between.

This clone was recorded at least ten times. The read stops 3 residues short of the end of the CDR3; the missing end is completed from the germline J gene. The V and J genes are TRBV7-9 and TRBJ2-1; 7 nucleotides line up with TRBD1. Germline V gene sequence: CDR1 SEHNR, CDR2 FQNEAQ (reference sequence). This CDR3 comprises 15 residues. V shed 5 bases and J 0 bases; nucleotides not matched to a gene: 4. Partial CDR3 DNA: TGTGCCAGCAGCCAGGACAGGAGCTCCTACAATGAG. Protein sequence: CASSQDRSSYNE. In full, the CDR3 reads CASSQDRSSYNEQFF.

This clone was detected many times. The read terminates 3 residues ahead of where the CDR3 ends, so the germline J gene completes it. The V and J genes are TRBV28 and TRBJ1-2; 11 nucleotides agree with TRBD1. The CDR3 totals 15 residues. The V segment lost 5 bases and the J segment 4 bases; nucleotides outside the gene matches: 6. Germline V gene sequence: CDR1 MDHEN, CDR2 SYDVKM. The covered CDR3 bases are TGTGCCAGCAGTACGGGACAGGGGGGGATCTATGGC. Protein sequence: CASSTGQGGIYG. The full CDR3 protein reads CASSTGQGGIYGYTF.

This clone came up many times. This same CDR3 is encoded by further DNA sequences in the sample. The CDR3 is CASSAGTNNEQFF. The DNA read from the CDR3 is TGTGCCAGCAGTGCCGGGACTAACAATGAG. The genes are TRBV6-4 and TRBJ2-1, with TRBD2 matching over 7 bases. Sequencing ends 3 residues short of the CDR3 end; the germline J gene provides the rest. Per the germline V gene, CDR1 is MRHNA and CDR2 is SNTAGT. V dropped 4 bases and J dropped 5; count of bases not matched to a gene: 2. The CDR3 extends over 13 amino acids.

This clone was observed many times. The DNA ends 3 residues before the CDR3 does, and the rest of the CDR3 is filled in from the germline J gene. This chain uses TRBV10-3 with TRBJ2-2, with D possibly being TRBD1 (5 bases). Germline V gene sequence: CDR1 ENHRY, CDR2 SYGVKD. Trimming removed 3 bases at V and 5 bases at J, with 13 bases between. CDR3 length equals 15 residues. The CDR3 sequence is CAISDRQTGTGELFF. The sequenced CDR3 bases are TGTGCCATCAGTGATCGACAGACTGGGACCGGGGAG.

The table lists this clone with many counts. The CDR3 end lies 3 residues beyond the end of the read and is filled in from the germline J gene. This chain joins TRBV20-1 and TRBJ2-1; 8 positions match TRBD2. Germline CDR1 is DFQATT and CDR2 is SNEGSKA (reference sequence). The length of the CDR3 is 14 residues. Trimming at V came to 3 bases and at J to 4 bases, leaving 5 bases not matched to a gene. The chain's CDR3 is CSASGTRGYNEQFF. The CDR3 DNA, read in part, is TGCAGTGCTAGCGGGACTAGGGGGTACAATGAG.

This clone has a count of ten or more. The CDR3 extends 3 residues past the end of the read, so its final part is completed from the germline J gene. The chain combines TRBV5-1 with TRBJ1-4, with 7 nucleotides matching TRBD1. CDR1 and CDR2 from the germline V gene are SGHRS and YFSETQ. V shed 6 bases and J 7 bases; nucleotides not matched to a gene: 12. This CDR3 contains 15 residues. CDR3 DNA (partial): TGCGCCAGCACCCGGATAAGGGACAGAGGTGAAAAA. Translation: CASTRIRDRGEK. The full CDR3 is CASTRIRDRGEKLFF.

This clone was observed many times. With the read ending 3 residues before the CDR3 end, the germline J gene is used to fill in that end. This sequence joins TRBV30 and TRBJ2-1; possibly TRBD1 for D (6 bases). Germline CDR1 reads GTSNPN; CDR2 reads SVGIG (reference sequence). Trimming cost V 1 base and J 5 bases, with 9 bases left between them. There are 13 residues in the CDR3. The chain's CDR3 is CAWSDGQNNEQFF. CDR3 DNA, as far as it was read: TGTGCCTGGAGTGATGGACAGAACAATGAG.

This clone was seen repeatedly, ten times or more. The read is 3 residues too short to cover the CDR3 end, so that end is filled in from the germline J gene. The chain couples TRBV9 to TRBJ1-2, with D perhaps TRBD1 (5 bases). Germline values: CDR1 SGDLS, CDR2 YYNGEE. V lost 1 base and J 4 bases, leaving 11 bases between the germline ends. The CDR3 is made up of 14 amino acids. CDR3 DNA (partial): TGTGCCAGCAGCGTACGGGGGGTAGGCTATGGC. This sequence encodes CASSVRGVGYG. The whole CDR3 sequence is CASSVRGVGYGYTF.

This clone has ten or more counts. Sequencing ends 3 residues short of the CDR3 end; the germline J gene provides the rest. The chain recombines TRBV29-1 with TRBJ2-7; TRBD1 matches 9 bases. Trimming took 1 base from V and 2 from J; bases not matched to a gene: 6. The CDR3 is made up of 15 amino acids. Germline values: CDR1 SQVTM, CDR2 ANQGSEA. The CDR3 DNA, read in part, is TGCAGCGTTGAAGGCCCGACAGGGGGACCCTACGAG. Protein product: CSVEGPTGGPYE. The full CDR3 protein reads CSVEGPTGGPYEQYF.

The sample holds many counts of this clone. The CDR3 end falls 3 residues outside the read, so it is completed with the germline J gene. The chain is built from TRBV7-2 and TRBJ2-7; D unresolved. V lost 5 bases and J 3 bases, leaving 8 bases between the germline ends. Germline CDR1 reads SGHTA; CDR2 reads FQGNSA. This CDR3 has 12 residues. This CDR3 reads CASSRSFYEQYF. Partial CDR3 DNA: TGTGCCAGCAGCCGTAGCTTCTACGAG. Combining the CDR3 with reference TRBV7-2 and TRBJ2-7 gives the whole variable domain GAGVSQSPSNKVTEKGKDVELRCDPISGHTALYWYRQSLGQGLEFLIYFQGNSAPDKSGLPSDRFSAERTGGSVSTLTIQRTQQEDSAVYLCASSRSFYEQYFGPGTRLTVT.